A single sample gave rise to the 14 T cell receptor beta chains below, sequenced in a study of CD8 T cells in Susac syndrome. A quantity of roughly 0.5 to 1 ug RNA underwent reverse transcription using random hexamers. TCRdb re-derived calls from the immunoSEQ multiplex PCR reads in MiXCR, one entry per CDR3 protein. This table has 110,000 or so distinct CDR3 sequences, approximately 93% appearing once. Sequenced material: CD4+ T cells from PBMCs. Source of these receptors: a human donor with multiple sclerosis.

This sequence joins TRBV7-9 and TRBJ2-5, with 7 bases matching TRBD1. The CDR3 length is 15 residues. Germline V gene lookup returns CDR1 SEHNR and CDR2 FQNEAQ (reference sequence). The V gene end was trimmed by 5 bases and the J gene end by 1 base; junction bases not matched to a gene: 7. The CDR3 coding sequence is TGTGCCAGCAGCCCTGGACAGGTCAGCCAAGAGACCCAGTACTTC. Translation gives CASSPGQVSQETQYF.

The chain recombines TRBV4-1 with TRBJ2-3, with 9 bases identical to TRBD1. Per germline, CDR1 MGHRA and CDR2 YSYEKL. The CDR3 is 11 amino acids. Unmatched junction bases numbered 3, after V lost 4 bases and J lost 13 bases. CDR3 in DNA: TGCGCCAGCAGCCCAGGACAGGGGAAGTATTTT. This translates into CASSPGQGKYF.

The chain employs TRBV18 and TRBJ2-1; 9 bases line up with TRBD1. This CDR3 region has 17 residues. V dropped 1 base and J dropped 5; count of bases not matched to a gene: 9. Germline-derived CDR1 and CDR2 are KGHSH and LQKENI. The CDR3 spells CASSPQAGTGPHNEQFF. DNA of the CDR3: TGTGCCAGCTCACCACAAGCCGGGACAGGGCCCCACAATGAGCAGTTCTTC.

V and J are TRBV7-2 and TRBJ2-7, with a possible D match to TRBD1 (6 bases). CDR1 is SGHTA and CDR2 is FQGNSA in the germline V gene. Trimming removed 2 bases at V and 4 bases at J, with 12 bases between. The CDR3 contains 14 residues. The CDR3 DNA reads TGTGCCAGCAGCTTACAGGGGACCTCGTACGAGCAGTACTTC. Translation gives CASSLQGTSYEQYF.

This chain uses TRBV30 with TRBJ1-1, with 9 bases lining up with TRBD1. This CDR3 spans 13 amino acids. The germline gives CDR1 GTSNPN, CDR2 SVGIG (reference sequence). With V trimmed by 1 base and J by 10 bases, 7 bases remained unmatched. CDR3 loop: CAWSAGTGSRAFF. The CDR3 region has the DNA TGTGCCTGGAGTGCCGGGACAGGGTCGAGAGCTTTCTTT.

The chain recombines TRBV9 with TRBJ2-3, with 7 bases matching TRBD2. With V trimmed by 3 bases and J by 2 bases, 9 bases remained unmatched. The CDR3 contains 16 residues. The germline CDR1 and CDR2 sequences are SGDLS and YYNGEE. CDR3: CASSAREGGDTDTQYF. Here the CDR3 DNA reads TGTGCCAGCAGCGCCCGTGAGGGAGGGGACACAGATACGCAGTATTTT.

This chain joins TRBV7-2 and TRBJ1-5, with D hard to call. CDR3 length equals 14 residues. Germline assignment: CDR1 SGHTA and CDR2 FQGNSA. The V end was cut by 9 bases, the J end by 3 bases, with 15 bases between. The CDR3 nucleotides are TGTGCCAGTCGGCGGGCGCACAACAATCAGCCCCAGCATTTT. Translating it yields CASRRAHNNQPQHF.

This clonotype showed up just once. The chain employs TRBV7-2 and TRBJ1-1, with D hard to call. Trimming removed 7 bases from V and 0 bases from J, with 12 bases in between. The CDR3 has 14 residues. Germline V gives CDR1 SGHTA, CDR2 FQGNSA. The CDR3 spells CASTKREVNTEAFF. The CDR3 DNA reads as TGTGCCAGCACCAAGCGCGAAGTGAACACTGAAGCTTTCTTT.

The chain combines TRBV7-3 with TRBJ1-1, with 9 bases lining up with TRBD1. This CDR3 contains 16 residues. Germline loops: CDR1 SGHTA, CDR2 FQGTGA. Losses at the gene ends were 5 bases for V and 4 bases for J; bases not matched to a gene: 11. CDR3 sequence: CASSAGTGRRGTEAFF. CDR3 DNA sequence: TGTGCCAGCAGCGCCGGGACAGGGCGACGAGGCACTGAAGCTTTCTTT.

This sequence joins TRBV5-4 and TRBJ2-7; D uncertain. The CDR3 contains 11 residues. Germline loops: CDR1 SGHNT, CDR2 YYREEE (reference sequence). Trimming shortened V by 7 bases and J by 7 bases, and 12 bases separated the two germline ends. The CDR3 nucleotides read TGTGCCAGCTCAGTCGCCTCGGAGCAGTACTTC. Translating it yields CASSVASEQYF.

The J gene is TRBJ1-2, the V gene TRBV28; D unclear. V gave up 3 bases and J gave up 4 bases, with 6 bases separating them. Per the germline V gene, CDR1 is MDHEN and CDR2 is SYDVKM. The CDR3 sequence is 12 residues long. The CDR3: CASSFKGYGYTF. The CDR3 DNA follows: TGTGCCAGCAGTTTCAAGGGCTATGGCTACACCTTC.

This chain joins TRBV5-1 and TRBJ2-7, with D possibly being TRBD2 (5 bases). Germline assignment: CDR1 SGHRS and CDR2 YFSETQ. The CDR3 loop spans 16 amino acids. Trimming removed 2 bases at V and 4 bases at J, with 19 bases between. The CDR3 loop reads CASSFGMVAEAYEQYF. In DNA form, the CDR3 reads TGCGCCAGCAGCTTCGGGATGGTCGCAGAAGCTTACGAGCAGTACTTC.

This clonotype has only a few counts. The rearrangement links TRBV6-2 or TRBV6-3 to TRBJ2-5; TRBD1 is a possible D gene (6 bases). The ends were cut back, 2 bases at V and 2 bases at J, with 6 bases in the middle. Germline V gives CDR1 MNHEY, CDR2 SVGEGT. The CDR3 loop spans 13 amino acids. The CDR3: CASSYGQQETQYF. CDR3 nucleotide sequence: TGTGCCAGCAGTTACGGACAGCAAGAGACCCAGTACTTC.

V gene TRBV6-5 combines with J gene TRBJ1-1, with a weak D call TRBD1 (5 bases). The germline V gene has CDR1 MNHEY and CDR2 SVGAGI. The CDR3 has 15 amino acids. V was pared by 2 bases and J by 4 bases, with 14 bases between. This CDR3 reads CASSYGAESSTEAFF. The CDR3 nucleotides read TGTGCCAGCAGTTACGGGGCAGAATCCTCCACTGAAGCTTTCTTT.